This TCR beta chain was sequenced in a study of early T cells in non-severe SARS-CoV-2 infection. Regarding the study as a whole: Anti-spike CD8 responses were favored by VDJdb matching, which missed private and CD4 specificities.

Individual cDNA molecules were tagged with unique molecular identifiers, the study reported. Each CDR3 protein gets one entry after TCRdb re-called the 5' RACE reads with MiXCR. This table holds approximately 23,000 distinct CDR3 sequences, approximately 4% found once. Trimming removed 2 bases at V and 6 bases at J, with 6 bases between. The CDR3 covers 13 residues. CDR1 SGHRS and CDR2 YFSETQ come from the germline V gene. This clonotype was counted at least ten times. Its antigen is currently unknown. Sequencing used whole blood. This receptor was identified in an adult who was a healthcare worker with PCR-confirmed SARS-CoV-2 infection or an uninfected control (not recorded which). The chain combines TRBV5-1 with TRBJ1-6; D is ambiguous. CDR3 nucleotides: TGCGCCAGCAGCTTCGCAATTAATTCACCCCTCCACTTT. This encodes CASSFAINSPLHF.